The next 22 T cell receptor beta chains were all read from a single sample in a study of CD8+CD57+ T cells in acquired aplastic anemia. Patients picked for sequencing had shown CD8+CD57+ cell expansion detected by flow cytometry. TCR beta VDJ and CDR3 profiling used genomic DNA as template. TCRdb itself ran the reads through MiXCR, one entry per CDR3 protein. Of just over 150,000 distinct CDR3 sequences in the sample, roughly 48% were seen once. Sequenced input: sorted CD4+, CD8+, or CD8+CD57+ T cells (not recorded which) from PBMCs. These receptors were collected from a human donor with aplastic anemia.

This chain links TRBV2 with TRBJ2-7; TRBD1 might be the D (6 bases). This CDR3 is built from 11 residues. Germline values: CDR1 SNHLY, CDR2 FYNNEI. Trimming took 9 bases from V and 4 from J, leaving 10 bases between them. Here the CDR3 reads CASPRGYEQYF. DNA of the CDR3: TGTGCCAGTCCCAGGGGTTACGAGCAGTACTTC.

As regards this clonotype: Sequence at one end of the junction differs from germline and may be a read error. This chain uses TRBV19 with TRBJ1-2; D not certain. Germline V gene data show CDR1 as LNHDA and CDR2 as SQIVND (reference sequence). This CDR3 is built from 13 residues. The chain's CDR3 is CTSSQGPNGGYTF. In nucleotides, the CDR3 is TGTACCAGTAGCCAAGGGCCAAACGGCGGCTACACCTTC. Complete variable domain (other parts from reference TRBV19 and TRBJ1-2): DGGITQSPKYLFRKEGQNVTLSCEQNLNHDAMYWYRQDPGQGLRLIYYSQIVNDFQKGDIAEGYSVSREKKESFPLTVTSAQKNPTAFYLCTSSQGPNGGYTFGSGTRLTVV.

The chain employs TRBV29-1 and TRBJ1-2; 10 bases match TRBD1. Germline CDR1 SQVTM, CDR2 ANQGSEA. The junction had 0 bases not matched to a gene; V was cut back by 6 bases and J by 2 bases. This CDR3 is 12 amino acids long. The CDR3 region is CSVGQGNYGYTF. CDR3 bases: TGCAGCGTGGGACAGGGGAACTATGGCTACACCTTC.

This clonotype was counted at least ten times. This chain joins TRBV9 and TRBJ2-6; 8 bases line up with TRBD1. The length of the CDR3 is 17 residues. Germline V gives CDR1 SGDLS, CDR2 YYNGEE. The V and J ends lost 0 bases and 2 bases, in that order; junction bases with no gene match: 4. The CDR3 sequence: CASSVGQGAAGANVLTF. The CDR3 DNA reads TGTGCCAGCAGCGTAGGGCAGGGGGCAGCTGGGGCCAACGTCCTGACTTTC.

This rearrangement joins TRBV24-1 to TRBJ2-7; D tentatively fits TRBD1 or TRBD2 (5 bases each). This CDR3 comprises 12 residues. V was clipped by 7 bases and J by 4 bases, with 10 bases between them. The germline V gene encodes CDR1 KGHDR and CDR2 SFDVKD. The chain's CDR3 is CATRGTAYEQYF. CDR3 nucleotides: TGTGCCACCAGAGGGACCGCATACGAGCAGTACTTC.

This clonotype was seen a single time. The chain employs TRBV7-9 and TRBJ1-6; D unresolved. V was clipped by 5 bases and J by 10 bases, with 12 bases between them. The CDR3 totals 13 residues. The germline V gene has CDR1 SEHNR and CDR2 FQNEAQ (reference sequence). The CDR3, as DNA: TGTGCCAGCAGCCCGGACTTATCCTCACCCCTCCACTTT. Protein sequence: CASSPDLSSPLHF.

The rearrangement uses TRBV7-2 and TRBJ2-1; 9 positions agree with TRBD2. The trim removed 5 bases at V and 13 bases at J, leaving 9 bases unmatched. Germline values: CDR1 SGHTA, CDR2 FQGNSA. The CDR3 totals 13 residues. The CDR3 sequence is CASSPRLAEDQFF. The CDR3 region has the DNA TGTGCCAGCAGCCCCAGACTAGCGGAGGACCAGTTCTTC.

This chain links TRBV2 with TRBJ1-5, with D tentatively TRBD1 (6 bases). The CDR3 consists of 14 residues. Germline V lookup: CDR1 SNHLY, CDR2 FYNNEI. Trimming stripped 7 bases from V and 9 bases from J, with 19 bases between. The CDR3 DNA reads as TGTGCCAGCAAAGTCGGGACATCAGGCGGGCCCCAGCATTTT. It is translated as CASKVGTSGGPQHF.

The chain carries TRBV19 and TRBJ2-1; D is tentatively TRBD1 or TRBD2 (5 bases each). Trimming cost V 7 bases and J 6 bases, with 16 bases left between them. Germline V gene sequence: CDR1 LNHDA, CDR2 SQIVND (reference sequence). The CDR3 covers 14 residues. The CDR3 bases are TGTGCCAGTACCAGGACTTGGGACGTCAATGAGCAGTTCTTC. Translating gives CASTRTWDVNEQFF.

This chain links TRBV29-1 with TRBJ1-3; D call uncertain. Germline CDR1 reads SQVTM; CDR2 reads ANQGSEA. The V gene lost 6 bases and the J gene lost 4 bases, with 10 bases spanning the gap. The CDR3 extends over 12 amino acids. CDR3 sequence reads: CSVGSDGNTIYF. Written as DNA, the CDR3 is TGCAGCGTGGGGTCGGACGGAAACACCATATATTTT. The whole variable domain, remainder taken from reference TRBV29-1 and TRBJ1-3, is SAVISQKPSRDICQRGTSLTIQCQVDSQVTMMFWYRQQPGQSLTLIATANQGSEATYESGFVIDKFPISRPNLTFSTLTVSNMSPEDSSIYLCSVGSDGNTIYFGEGSWLTVV.

The chain recombines TRBV2 with TRBJ1-6; D unresolved. The germline V gene encodes CDR1 SNHLY and CDR2 FYNNEI. The CDR3 runs 14 residues. Trimming took 5 bases from V and 4 from J, leaving 9 bases between them. The CDR3, as DNA: TGTGCCAGCAGTACCGGGATTTATAATTCACCCCTCCACTTT. Amino acid sequence: CASSTGIYNSPLHF.

This chain uses TRBV12-3 or TRBV12-4 with TRBJ1-1; maybe TRBD1 (6 bases). The V end was cut by 2 bases, the J end by 0 bases, with 19 bases between. The CDR3 is 18 amino acids. Here the CDR3 DNA reads TGTGCCAGCAGTTTATGGGGGCTTAGGGGGGGACTGAACACTGAAGCTTTCTTT. Encoded protein: CASSLWGLRGGLNTEAFF.

The chain is built from TRBV19 and TRBJ1-3; D is unresolved. Per germline, CDR1 LNHDA and CDR2 SQIVND (reference sequence). This CDR3 has 15 residues. Trimming took off 5 bases at V and 1 base at J, with 12 bases between the two ends. The CDR3 loop reads CASSLQRNSGNTIYF. In DNA, the CDR3 is TGTGCCAGTAGTCTTCAGAGAAATTCTGGAAACACCATATATTTT.

About this clonotype itself: Compared with germline, one end of the junction differs, possibly owing to a read error. This chain connects TRBV20-1 to TRBJ1-2, with no clear D. The CDR3 runs to 13 residues. Germline assignment: CDR1 DFQATT and CDR2 SNEGSKA (reference sequence). The CDR3 nucleotides are TGCAGTGCCCTGGTTCCGGGGAACTATGACTACGCCTTC. It encodes CSALVPGNYDYAF.

This clonotype has ten or more counts. The rearrangement links TRBV4-1 to TRBJ1-1; possibly TRBD1 for D (5 bases). In germline, CDR1 is MGHRA, CDR2 YSYEKL. Trimming left V 2 bases short and J 6 bases short, with 19 bases between. The CDR3 is 16 amino acids. Written as DNA, the CDR3 is TGCGCCAGCAGCCAACTCTTAGCGGAGACAGTTCCTGAAGCTTTCTTT. It specifies CASSQLLAETVPEAFF.

This clonotype appeared many times. The chain is built from TRBV5-1 and TRBJ2-2; D could derive from TRBD1 or TRBD2 (5 bases each). CDR3 length equals 16 residues. In germline, CDR1 is SGHRS, CDR2 YFSETQ. Trimming removed 1 base at V and 12 bases at J, with 22 bases between. The CDR3 DNA reads as TGCGCCAGCAGCTTGACCCGACCAAAGACCGGGACGAAGCTGTTTTTT. It is translated as CASSLTRPKTGTKLFF.

V and J are TRBV19 and TRBJ2-3; TRBD2 matches at 9 bases. Germline-derived CDR1 and CDR2 are LNHDA and SQIVND (reference sequence). V trimming: 1 base; J trimming: 2 bases; junction bases outside the gene matches: 1. The CDR3 contains 15 residues. The CDR3 DNA is TGTGCCAGTAGTATAGTGGGACTAGCCACAGATACGCAGTATTTT. Amino acids: CASSIVGLATDTQYF.

In regard to this clonotype: A much larger clone lies a single base off, so this may be a read error. The chain is built from TRBV1 and TRBJ2-3; the listed D gene, TRBD2, was not tested against the DNA. TRBV1 is a pseudogene. The CDR3 totals 19 residues. CDR3 sequence (DNA): TGCTCCAGCAGCCAAGATCGGCCCCGACTAGCGGGAGGGCCGGATACGCAGTATTTT. The encoded protein is CSSSQDRPRLAGGPDTQYF.

This clonotype was picked up a small number of times. The chain is built from TRBV29-1 and TRBJ2-7, with TRBD2 identical over 13 bases. Germline CDR1 reads SQVTM; CDR2 reads ANQGSEA. With 5 bases clipped from V and 2 bases from J, the junction kept 3 bases outside the gene matches. This CDR3 contains 14 residues. Here the CDR3 DNA reads TGCAGCGTTTCCGGACTAGCGGGAGCCTACGAGCAGTACTTC. Amino acid sequence: CSVSGLAGAYEQYF.

This clonotype was counted between two and nine times. The V call is TRBV19, the J call TRBJ2-5; TRBD1 might be the D (5 bases). V lost 3 bases and J lost 5, with 16 bases in between. This CDR3 has 15 amino acids. Germline-derived CDR1 and CDR2 are LNHDA and SQIVND (reference sequence). CDR3 DNA: TGTGCCAGTAGTATGGGCCCCACAGGTTCGGAGACCCAGTACTTC. Protein: CASSMGPTGSETQYF.

This chain joins TRBV20-1 and TRBJ2-1; D not certain. CDR1 and CDR2 from the germline V gene are DFQATT and SNEGSKA (reference sequence). The germline V and J ends were trimmed by 3 bases and 5 bases, with 2 bases remaining between them. CDR3 length: 10 residues. CDR3 amino acids: CSARNNEQFF. CDR3 sequence (DNA): TGCAGTGCTAGGAACAATGAGCAGTTCTTC.

This clonotype was detected many times. The rearrangement uses TRBV10-2 and TRBJ2-3; TRBD2 aligns across 11 bases. Per germline, CDR1 WSHSY and CDR2 SAAADI. Unmatched junction bases numbered 6, after V lost 5 bases and J lost 2 bases. This CDR3 has 16 residues. The CDR3 spells CASSPLAGGTTDTQYF. In DNA form, the CDR3 reads TGCGCCAGCAGTCCCCTAGCGGGAGGAACCACAGATACGCAGTATTTT.